This T cell receptor (beta chain) was obtained from a study of technical replicates of blood from a handful of donors. The V segment lost 6 bases and the J segment 5 bases; nucleotides outside the gene matches: 11. CDR3 length: 15 amino acids. Germline V gene lookup returns CDR1 MNHEY and CDR2 SVGAGI. The repertoire was sequenced with immunoSEQ multiplex PCR; TCRdb's copy has only in-frame clones and lacks some. The sample lists about 81,000 clones, approximately 75% occurring once. What was sequenced was PBMCs. This TCR was recovered from a human donor in good health. Some clones in this sample may be carry-over from other donors' samples. J is TRBJ1-1 and V is TRBV6-5; 8 positions agree with TRBD1. The CDR3 spells CASRSRDRPFTEAFF. DNA for the CDR3: TGTGCCAGCAGGTCCCGGGACAGGCCCTTTACTGAAGCTTTCTTT.